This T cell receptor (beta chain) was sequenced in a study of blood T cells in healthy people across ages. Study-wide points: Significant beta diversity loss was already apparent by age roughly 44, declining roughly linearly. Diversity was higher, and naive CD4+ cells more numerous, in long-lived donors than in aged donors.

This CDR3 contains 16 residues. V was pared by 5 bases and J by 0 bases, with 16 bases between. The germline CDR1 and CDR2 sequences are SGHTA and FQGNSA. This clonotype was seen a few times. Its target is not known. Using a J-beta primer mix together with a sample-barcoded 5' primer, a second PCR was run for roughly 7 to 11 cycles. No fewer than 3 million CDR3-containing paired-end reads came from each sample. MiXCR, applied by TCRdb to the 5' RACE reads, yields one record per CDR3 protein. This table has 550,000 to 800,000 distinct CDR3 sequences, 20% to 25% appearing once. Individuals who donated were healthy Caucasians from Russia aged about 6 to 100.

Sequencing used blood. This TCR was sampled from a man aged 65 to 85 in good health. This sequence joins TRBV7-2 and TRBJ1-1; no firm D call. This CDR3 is CASSRLSGFMNTEAFF. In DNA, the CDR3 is TGTGCCAGCAGCCGATTGTCAGGATTTATGAACACTGAAGCTTTCTTT.